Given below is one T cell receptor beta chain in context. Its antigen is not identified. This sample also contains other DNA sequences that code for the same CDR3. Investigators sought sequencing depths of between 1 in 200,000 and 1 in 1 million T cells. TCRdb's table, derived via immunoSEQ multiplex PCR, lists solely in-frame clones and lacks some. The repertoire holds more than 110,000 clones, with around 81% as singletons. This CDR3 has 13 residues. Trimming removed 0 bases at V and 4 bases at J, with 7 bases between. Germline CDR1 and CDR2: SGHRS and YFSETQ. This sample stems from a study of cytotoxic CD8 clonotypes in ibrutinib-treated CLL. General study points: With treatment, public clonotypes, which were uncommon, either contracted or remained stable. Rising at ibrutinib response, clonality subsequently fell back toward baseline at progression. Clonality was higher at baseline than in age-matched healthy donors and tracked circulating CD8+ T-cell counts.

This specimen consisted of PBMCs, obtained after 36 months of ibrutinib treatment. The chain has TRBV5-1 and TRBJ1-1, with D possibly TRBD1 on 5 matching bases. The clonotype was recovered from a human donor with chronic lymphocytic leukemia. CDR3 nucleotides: TGCGCCAGCAGCTTGGGGGGCGGCACTGAAGCTTTCTTT. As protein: CASSLGGGTEAFF.